This is a list of T cell receptor beta chains from one sample in a study of T cells after yellow fever vaccination. TCRdb re-called the 5' RACE reads with MiXCR, one entry per CDR3 protein. The profile shows 340,000 or so distinct CDR3 sequences, 12% of them singletons. This specimen consisted of CD4+ T cells sorted from PBMCs, obtained 15 days after the yellow fever booster vaccination. The receptors here all came from a man younger than 35 who received the YFV17D yellow fever vaccine. Each CDR3 is given with its conserved first and last residue. The order of the fields is J gene, V gene, clone size, D gene, CDR3 protein, CDR3 DNA. A D gene is named only where the DNA matches it firmly. Not all rows give a size; the values are once, few, many and, for expanded clones, a class.

>TRBJ1-1|TRBV11-2|-|-
CASSLAGVYTEAFF
TGTGCCAGCAGCTTAGCCGGTGTGTACACTGAAGCTTTCTTT
>TRBJ1-1|TRBV5-1|-|-
CASSPRAEVTEAFF
TGCGCCAGCAGCCCCAGGGCCGAGGTCACTGAAGCTTTCTTT
>TRBJ1-4|TRBV15|few|-
CATSRDTGNEKLFF
TGTGCCACCAGCAGAGACACGGGTAATGAAAAACTGTTTTTT
>TRBJ2-1|TRBV6-1|few|TRBD1
CASRAGTGGFNEQFF
TGTGCCAGCAGGGCCGGGACAGGGGGCTTCAATGAGCAGTTCTTC
>TRBJ1-2|TRBV9|-|TRBD1
CASSALRTGHGYTF
TGTGCCAGCAGCGCGCTCAGGACAGGACATGGCTACACCTTC
>TRBJ2-2|TRBV6-1|-|TRBD1
CASIGDRVGTGELFF
TGTGCCAGCATAGGGGACAGGGTGGGCACCGGGGAGCTGTTTTTT
>TRBJ1-2|TRBV6-2/TRBV6-3|-|-
CASSYPVYGYTF
TGTGCCAGCAGTTATCCGGTATATGGCTACACCTTC
>TRBJ2-5|TRBV30|many|-
CAWSVLGGTQYF
TGTGCCTGGAGTGTACTGGGCGGGACCCAGTACTTC
>TRBJ2-3|TRBV7-3|-|-
CASSRRGGVMTDTQYF
TGTGCCAGCAGCCGGAGGGGGGGGGTTATGACAGATACGCAGTATTTT
>TRBJ1-6|TRBV6-1|-|-
CASSGPLRSNSPLHF
TGTGCCAGCAGTGGGCCCTTGAGAAGTAATTCACCCCTCCACTTT
>TRBJ2-2|TRBV7-3|few|-
CASSSQAAGTGELFF
TGTGCCAGCAGCTCACAGGCAGCGGGCACCGGGGAGCTGTTTTTT
>TRBJ2-4|TRBV6-5|few|-
CASSYSPQLAKNIQYF
TGTGCCAGCAGTTACTCGCCCCAGTTAGCCAAAAACATTCAGTACTTC
>TRBJ2-3|TRBV4-1|-|-
CASSQDTPDIRDTQYF
TGCGCCAGCAGCCAAGATACGCCGGATATCCGAGATACGCAGTATTTT
>TRBJ2-6|TRBV6-1|-|TRBD1
CASSERTPGQGPSGANVLTF
TGTGCCAGCAGTGAGAGAACGCCGGGACAGGGGCCCTCTGGGGCCAACGTCCTGACTTTC